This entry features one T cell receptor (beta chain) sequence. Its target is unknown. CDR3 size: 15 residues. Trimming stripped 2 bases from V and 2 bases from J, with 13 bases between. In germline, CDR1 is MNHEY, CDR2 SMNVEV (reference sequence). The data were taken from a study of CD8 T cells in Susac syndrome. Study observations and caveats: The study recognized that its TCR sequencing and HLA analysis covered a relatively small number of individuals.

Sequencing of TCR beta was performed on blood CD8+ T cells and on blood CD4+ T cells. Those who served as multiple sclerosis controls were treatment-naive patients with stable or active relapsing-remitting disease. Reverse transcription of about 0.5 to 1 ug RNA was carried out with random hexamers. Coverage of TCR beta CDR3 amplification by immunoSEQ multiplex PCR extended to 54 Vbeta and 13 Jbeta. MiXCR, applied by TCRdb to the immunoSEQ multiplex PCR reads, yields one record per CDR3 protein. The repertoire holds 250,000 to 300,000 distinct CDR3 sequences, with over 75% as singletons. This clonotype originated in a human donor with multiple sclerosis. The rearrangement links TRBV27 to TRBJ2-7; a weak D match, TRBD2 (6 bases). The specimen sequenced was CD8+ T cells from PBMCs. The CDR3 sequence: CASSLVGGAAYEQYF. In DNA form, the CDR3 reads TGTGCCAGCAGTTTAGTGGGCGGGGCAGCCTACGAGCAGTACTTC.